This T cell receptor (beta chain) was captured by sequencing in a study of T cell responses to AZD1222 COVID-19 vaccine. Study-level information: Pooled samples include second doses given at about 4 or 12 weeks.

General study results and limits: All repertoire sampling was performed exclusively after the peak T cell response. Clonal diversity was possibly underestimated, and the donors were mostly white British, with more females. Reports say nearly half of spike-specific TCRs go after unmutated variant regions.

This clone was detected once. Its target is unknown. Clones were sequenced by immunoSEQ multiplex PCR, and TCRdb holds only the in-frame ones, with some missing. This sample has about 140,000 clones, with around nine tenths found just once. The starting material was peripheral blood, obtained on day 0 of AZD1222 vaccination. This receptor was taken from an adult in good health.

DNA of the CDR3: TGTGCCAGCAGCCAAGCTTCACTAGCGGAGCAGTGGGCCGGGGAGCTGTTTTTT. Its translation is CASSQASLAEQWAGELFF. This chain uses TRBV3-1 (or the pseudogene TRBV3-2) with TRBJ2-2; 8 bases map to TRBD2. The germline V gene has CDR1 LGHDT and CDR2 YNNKEL (reference sequence). CDR3 length: 18 residues. With V trimmed by 1 base and J by 6 bases, 13 bases remained unmatched.